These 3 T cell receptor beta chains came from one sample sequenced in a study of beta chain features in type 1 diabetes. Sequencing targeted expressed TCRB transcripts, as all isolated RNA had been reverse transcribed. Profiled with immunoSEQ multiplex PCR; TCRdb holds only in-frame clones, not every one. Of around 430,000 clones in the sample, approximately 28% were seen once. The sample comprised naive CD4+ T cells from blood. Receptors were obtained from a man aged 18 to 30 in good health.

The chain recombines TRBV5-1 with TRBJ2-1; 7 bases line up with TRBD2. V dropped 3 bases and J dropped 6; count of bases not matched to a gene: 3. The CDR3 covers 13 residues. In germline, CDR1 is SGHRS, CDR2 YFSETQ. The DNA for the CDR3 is TGCGCCAGCAGCTCGGGCGGGAGCAATGAGCAGTTCTTC. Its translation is CASSSGGSNEQFF.

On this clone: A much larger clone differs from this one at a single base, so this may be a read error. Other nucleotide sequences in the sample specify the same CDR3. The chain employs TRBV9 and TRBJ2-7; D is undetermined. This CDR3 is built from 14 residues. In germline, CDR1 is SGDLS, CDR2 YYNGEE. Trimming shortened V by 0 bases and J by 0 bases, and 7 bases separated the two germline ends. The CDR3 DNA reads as TGTGCCAGCAGCGTAGGCGGAAGCTCCTACGAGCAGTACTTC. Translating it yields CASSVGGSSYEQYF.

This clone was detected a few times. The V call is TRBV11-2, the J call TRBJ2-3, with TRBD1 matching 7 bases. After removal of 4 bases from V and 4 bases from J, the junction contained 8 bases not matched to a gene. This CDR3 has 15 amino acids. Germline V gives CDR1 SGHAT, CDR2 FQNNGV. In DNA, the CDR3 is TGTGCCAGCAGCTCCCCGACAGGGTTGGCAGATACGCAGTATTTT. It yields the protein CASSSPTGLADTQYF.